This entry is about one T cell receptor (beta chain). The data were obtained in a study of technical replicates of blood from a handful of donors. The CDR3 contains 15 residues. V was trimmed by 2 bases and J by 3 bases, leaving 13 bases between them. Germline V CDR1 and CDR2: MNHEY, SVGAGI. Assay used: immunoSEQ multiplex PCR; TCRdb lists only in-frame clones, some missing. The data hold about 60,000 clones, with about 92% observed a single time. The sequenced sample consisted of PBMCs. The V call is TRBV6-5, the J call TRBJ1-2, with TRBD1 as a possible D gene (5 bases). The clonotype originates from a human donor in good health. Some clones in this sample may be carry-over from other donors' samples. In DNA form, the CDR3 reads TGTGCCAGCAGTTACGGTTCCGACAGTCACTATGGCTACACCTTC. Amino acids: CASSYGSDSHYGYTF.